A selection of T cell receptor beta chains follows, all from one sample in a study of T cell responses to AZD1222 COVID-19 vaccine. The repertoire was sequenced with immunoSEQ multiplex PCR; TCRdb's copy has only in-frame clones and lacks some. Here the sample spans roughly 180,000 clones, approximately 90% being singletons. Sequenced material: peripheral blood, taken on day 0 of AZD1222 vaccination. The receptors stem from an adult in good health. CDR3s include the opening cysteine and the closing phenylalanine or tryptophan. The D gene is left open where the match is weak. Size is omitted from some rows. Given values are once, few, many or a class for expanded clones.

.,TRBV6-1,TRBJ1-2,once,TGTGCCAGCAGTGACGACGGACGTTATGGCTACACCTTC,CASSDDGRYGYTF
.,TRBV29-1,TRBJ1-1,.,TGCAGCGTTGAAGACACACGTGGTGTGGGGGCTTTCTTT,CSVEDTRGVGAFF
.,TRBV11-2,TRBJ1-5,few,TGTGCCAGCAGCCCAGGCGGGAATCAGCCCCAGCATTTT,CASSPGGNQPQHF
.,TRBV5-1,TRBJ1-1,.,TGCGCCAGCAGCTTGTTAGAGCGGAAGGGTGAAGCTTTCTTT,CASSLLERKGEAFF
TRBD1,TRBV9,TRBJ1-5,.,TGTGCCAGCAGCGGAGGGACAGGGGACAATCAGCCCCAGCATTTT,CASSGGTGDNQPQHF
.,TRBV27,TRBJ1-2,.,TGTGCCAGCAGTTACAGGGAAACAAGCTATGGCTACACCTTC,CASSYRETSYGYTF
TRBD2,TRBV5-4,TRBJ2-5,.,TGTGCCAGCAGCGCCCAAACCGGGACTAGCGGGGGGGCCCAGACCCAGTACTTC,CASSAQTGTSGGAQTQYF
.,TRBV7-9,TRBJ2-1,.,TGTGCCAGCAGCACCGGGCCCTGGGGCTACAATGAGCAGTTCTTC,CASSTGPWGYNEQFF
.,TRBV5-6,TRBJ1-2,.,TGTGCCAGCAGCTTTTTAACTCTATTCTATGGCTACACCTTC,CASSFLTLFYGYTF
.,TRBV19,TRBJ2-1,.,TGTGCCAGTAGTATAAGAAGGGCAGGGAGCTCCTACAATGAGCAGTTCTTC,CASSIRRAGSSYNEQFF
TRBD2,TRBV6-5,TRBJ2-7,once,TGTGCCAGCAGTTACTCCCTAGCGGATCCTTTGGGGCAGTACTTC,CASSYSLADPLGQYF
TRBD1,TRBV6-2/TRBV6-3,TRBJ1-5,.,TGTGCCAGCAGTGCCTGGAGGGGGCAGGGGGTTCAGCCCCAGCATTTT,CASSAWRGQGVQPQHF
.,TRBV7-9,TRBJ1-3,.,TGTGCCAGCAGCTTAGCGCTAGGGGCCCTCTCTGGAAACACCATATATTTT,CASSLALGALSGNTIYF
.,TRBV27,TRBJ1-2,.,TGTGCCAGCAGTTTAACGGCTAACTATGGCTACACCTTC,CASSLTANYGYTF
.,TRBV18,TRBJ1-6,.,TGTGCCAGCTCACCGAGCGAAGGGAGGGGGAATTCACCCCTCCACTTT,CASSPSEGRGNSPLHF
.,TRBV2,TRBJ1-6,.,TGTGCCAGCGGGTTGGGGGAAGGGTCACCCCTCCACTTT,CASGLGEGSPLHF
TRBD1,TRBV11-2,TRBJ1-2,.,TGTGCCAGCAGCTTAGAAGGGACAGGGTATGGCTACACCTTC,CASSLEGTGYGYTF